The present T cell receptor beta chain was sequenced within a study of blood T cell repertoires in COVID-19. Study-level information: Sites in the United States, Italy and Spain provided acute and convalescent COVID-19 samples. Nucleic acid was either cDNA or gDNA, and it came from T cells, B-cell-depleted T cells, or PBMCs.

Authors' analysis steps: How many nucleated cells were present was estimated from reference gene primer amplification. Some clones are missing from TCRdb's copy, which holds only in-frame ones; the method was immunoSEQ multiplex PCR. Clonal size and the V and J genes are those of that table, whereas D and trimming came from the DNA. The table has fewer than 90,000 clones, roughly 70% seen once. Trimming pared 3 bases from V and 3 bases from J, leaving 9 bases between. The CDR3 sequence is 14 residues long. Germline V gene sequence: CDR1 ENHRY, CDR2 SYGVKD. This receptor was taken from a woman aged 80 or older with acute or convalescent COVID-19. Sequenced material: peripheral blood. V and J are TRBV10-3 and TRBJ2-1, with D possibly being TRBD2 (5 bases). DNA for the CDR3: TGTGCCATCAGTGAATTCGGGGTCTACAATGAGCAGTTCTTC. This codes for CAISEFGVYNEQFF.